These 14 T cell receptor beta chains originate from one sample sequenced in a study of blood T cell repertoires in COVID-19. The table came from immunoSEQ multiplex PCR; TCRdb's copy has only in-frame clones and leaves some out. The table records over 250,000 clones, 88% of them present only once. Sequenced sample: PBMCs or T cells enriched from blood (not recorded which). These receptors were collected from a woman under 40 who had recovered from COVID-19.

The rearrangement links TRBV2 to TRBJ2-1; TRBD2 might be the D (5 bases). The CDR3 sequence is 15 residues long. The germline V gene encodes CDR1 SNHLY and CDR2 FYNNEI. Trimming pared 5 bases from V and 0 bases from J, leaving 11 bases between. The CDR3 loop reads CASSSAESSYNEQFF. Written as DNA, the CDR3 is TGTGCCAGCAGTTCAGCGGAAAGCTCCTACAATGAGCAGTTCTTC.

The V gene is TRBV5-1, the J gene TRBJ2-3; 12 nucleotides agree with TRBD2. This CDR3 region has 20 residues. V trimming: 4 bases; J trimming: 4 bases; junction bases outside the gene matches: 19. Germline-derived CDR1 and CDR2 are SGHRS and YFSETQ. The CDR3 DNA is TGCGCCAGCAGCCTCACACCGACTAGCGGGGGTGTGGGTTCATCAGATACGCAGTATTTT. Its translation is CASSLTPTSGGVGSSDTQYF.

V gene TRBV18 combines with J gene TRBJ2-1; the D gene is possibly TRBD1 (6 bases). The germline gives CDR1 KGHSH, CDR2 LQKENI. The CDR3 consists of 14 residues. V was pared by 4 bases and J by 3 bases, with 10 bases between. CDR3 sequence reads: CASSQRTVYNEQFF. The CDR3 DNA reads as TGTGCCAGCTCACAGCGGACAGTCTACAATGAGCAGTTCTTC.

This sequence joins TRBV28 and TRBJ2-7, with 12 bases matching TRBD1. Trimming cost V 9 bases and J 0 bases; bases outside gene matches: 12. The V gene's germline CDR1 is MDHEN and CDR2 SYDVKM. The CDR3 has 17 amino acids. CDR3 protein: CARTGQGAPWYSYEQYF. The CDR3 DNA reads TGTGCCAGAACGGGACAGGGGGCTCCTTGGTACTCCTACGAGCAGTACTTC.

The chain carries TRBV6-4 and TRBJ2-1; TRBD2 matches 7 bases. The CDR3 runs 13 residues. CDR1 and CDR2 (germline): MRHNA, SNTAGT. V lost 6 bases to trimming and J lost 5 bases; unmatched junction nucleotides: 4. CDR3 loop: CASSLGLNNEQFF. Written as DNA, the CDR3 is TGTGCCAGCAGCCTGGGACTAAACAATGAGCAGTTCTTC.

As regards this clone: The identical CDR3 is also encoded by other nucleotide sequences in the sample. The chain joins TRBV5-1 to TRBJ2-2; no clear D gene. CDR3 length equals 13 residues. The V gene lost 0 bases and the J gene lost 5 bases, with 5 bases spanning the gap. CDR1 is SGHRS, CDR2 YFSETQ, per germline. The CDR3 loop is CASSLAQTGELFF. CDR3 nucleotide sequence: TGCGCCAGCAGCTTGGCCCAAACCGGGGAGCTGTTTTTT.

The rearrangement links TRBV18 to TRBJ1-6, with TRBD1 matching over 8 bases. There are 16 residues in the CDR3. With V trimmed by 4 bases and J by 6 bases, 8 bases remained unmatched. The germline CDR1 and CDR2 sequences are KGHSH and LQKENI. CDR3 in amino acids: CASSRDLQGGNSPLHF. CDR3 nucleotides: TGTGCCAGCTCACGCGACCTACAGGGGGGTAATTCACCCCTCCACTTT.

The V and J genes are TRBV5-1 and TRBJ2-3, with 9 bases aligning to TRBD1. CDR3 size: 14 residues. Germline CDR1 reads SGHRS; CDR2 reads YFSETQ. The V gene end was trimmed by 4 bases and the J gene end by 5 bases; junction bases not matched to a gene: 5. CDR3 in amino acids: CASSVDRGGDTQYF. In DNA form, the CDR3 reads TGCGCCAGCAGCGTCGACAGGGGGGGAGATACGCAGTATTTT. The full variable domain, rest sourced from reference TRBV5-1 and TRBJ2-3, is KAGVTQTPRYLIKTRGQQVTLSCSPISGHRSVSWYQQTPGQGLQFLFEYFSETQRNKGNFPGRFSGRQFSNSRSEMNVSTLELGDSALYLCASSVDRGGDTQYFGPGTRLTVL.

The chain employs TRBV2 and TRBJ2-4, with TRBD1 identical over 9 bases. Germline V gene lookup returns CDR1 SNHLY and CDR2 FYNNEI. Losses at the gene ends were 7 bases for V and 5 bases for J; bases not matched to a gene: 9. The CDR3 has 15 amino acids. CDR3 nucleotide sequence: TGTGCCAGCATTCGACACGGGACAGGGCAAAACATTCAGTACTTC. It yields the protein CASIRHGTGQNIQYF.

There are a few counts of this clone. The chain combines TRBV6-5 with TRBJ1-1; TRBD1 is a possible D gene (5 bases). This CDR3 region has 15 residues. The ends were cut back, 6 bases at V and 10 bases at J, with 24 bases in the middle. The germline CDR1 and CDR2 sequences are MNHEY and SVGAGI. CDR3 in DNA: TGTGCCAGCAGCCAATTACCAGTAACTCAGGGCCGAGCTTTCTTT. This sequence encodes CASSQLPVTQGRAFF.

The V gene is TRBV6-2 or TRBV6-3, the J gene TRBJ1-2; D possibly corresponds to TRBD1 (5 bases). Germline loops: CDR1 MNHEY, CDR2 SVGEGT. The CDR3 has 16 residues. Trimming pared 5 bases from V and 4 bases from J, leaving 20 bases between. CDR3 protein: CASSVATGGRSYGYTF. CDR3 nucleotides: TGTGCCAGCAGTGTCGCCACGGGGGGACGGAGCTATGGCTACACCTTC.

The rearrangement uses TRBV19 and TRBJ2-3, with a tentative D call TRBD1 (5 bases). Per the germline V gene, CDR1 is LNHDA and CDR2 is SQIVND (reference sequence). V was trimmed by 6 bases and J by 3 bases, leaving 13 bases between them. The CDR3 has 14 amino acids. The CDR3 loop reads CASSPGHSTDTQYF. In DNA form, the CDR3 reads TGTGCCAGTAGCCCCGGACATAGTACAGATACGCAGTATTTT. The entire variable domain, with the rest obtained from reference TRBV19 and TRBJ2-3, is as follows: DGGITQSPKYLFRKEGQNVTLSCEQNLNHDAMYWYRQDPGQGLRLIYYSQIVNDFQKGDIAEGYSVSREKKESFPLTVTSAQKNPTAFYLCASSPGHSTDTQYFGPGTRLTVL.

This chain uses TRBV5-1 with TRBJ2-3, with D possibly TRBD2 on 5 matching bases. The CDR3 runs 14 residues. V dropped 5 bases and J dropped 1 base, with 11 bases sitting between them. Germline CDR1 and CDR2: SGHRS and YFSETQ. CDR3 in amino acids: CASRAEEGTDTQYF. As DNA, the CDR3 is TGCGCCAGCAGGGCGGAGGAGGGCACAGATACGCAGTATTTT.

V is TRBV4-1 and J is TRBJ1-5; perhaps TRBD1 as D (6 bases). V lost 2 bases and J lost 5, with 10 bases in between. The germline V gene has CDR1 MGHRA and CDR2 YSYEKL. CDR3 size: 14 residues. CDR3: CASSQTGIDQPQHF. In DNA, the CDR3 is TGCGCCAGCAGCCAAACAGGGATAGATCAGCCCCAGCATTTT.